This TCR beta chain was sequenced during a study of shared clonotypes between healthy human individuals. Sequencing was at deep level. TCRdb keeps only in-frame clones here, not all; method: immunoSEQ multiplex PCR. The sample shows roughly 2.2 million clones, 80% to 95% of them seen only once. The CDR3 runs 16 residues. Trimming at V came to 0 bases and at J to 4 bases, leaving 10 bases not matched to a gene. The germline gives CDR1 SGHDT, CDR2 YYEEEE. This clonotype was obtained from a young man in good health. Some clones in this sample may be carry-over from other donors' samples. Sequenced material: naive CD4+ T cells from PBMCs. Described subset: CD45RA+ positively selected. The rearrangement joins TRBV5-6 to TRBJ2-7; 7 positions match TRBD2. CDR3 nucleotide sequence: TGTGCCAGCAGCTTGGCCGGGCGGGAGATTGTTTACGAGCAGTACTTC. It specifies CASSLAGREIVYEQYF.